This T cell receptor beta chain comes out of a study of early T cells in non-severe SARS-CoV-2 infection. Looking at the study overall: From unsorted whole blood, bulk RNA was sequenced, and the chains remained unpaired. Whole-study findings and limits: Using VDJdb, the matching emphasized anti-spike CD8 responses while missing private and CD4 specificities.

Unique molecular identifiers (one per individual cDNA molecule) were attached. TCRdb processed the 5' RACE reads anew with MiXCR; each CDR3 protein has one entry. The sample shows 28,000 or so distinct CDR3 sequences, less than 6.5% of them seen only once. This clonotype came up many times. As yet, its antigen is unknown. J lost 5 bases, V lost 1 base, and 13 bases had no gene match. This CDR3 spans 18 amino acids. Germline V gives CDR1 SGHVS, CDR2 FQNEAQ. The TCR comes from an adult who was a healthcare worker with PCR-confirmed SARS-CoV-2 infection or an uninfected control (not recorded which). The rearrangement links TRBV7-8 to TRBJ2-3; 9 bases are a match to TRBD2. Sequenced: whole blood. The CDR3 bases are TGTGCCAGCAGCTTAGTCTTTATGGTTAGCGGGAGCGGAGATACGCAGTATTTT. Protein product: CASSLVFMVSGSGDTQYF.